Sequencing of this T cell receptor beta chain was carried out in a study of CD8 T cells in ankylosing spondylitis. It was by quantitative 5'-RACE with molecular barcodes that TCR beta libraries were made. Via MiXCR, TCRdb re-called the 5' RACE reads, giving one row per CDR3 protein. The sample consists of 500,000 to 650,000 distinct CDR3 sequences, roughly 5.2% of them appearing once. The V segment lost 1 base and the J segment 6 bases; nucleotides outside the gene matches: 9. This CDR3 spans 16 amino acids. The V gene's germline CDR1 is SEHNR and CDR2 FQNEAQ (reference sequence). Notes on the study in general: A TCR beta motif of roughly 8 highly homologous variants seemed to mark ankylosing spondylitis blood. Some motif variants had been reported before (in reactive arthritis synovial fluid and blood).

On this clonotype: Antigen specificity is unknown.

This sequence was found in a male donor with ankylosing spondylitis. The V call is TRBV7-9, the J call TRBJ2-7, with 10 bases lining up with TRBD1. Sequencing was done on a sample of blood, either unsorted or a sorted T cell fraction (not recorded which). The CDR3 protein is CASSLDLDDRGREQYF. Here the CDR3 DNA reads TGTGCCAGCAGCTTAGATCTGGATGACAGGGGGCGCGAGCAGTACTTC.